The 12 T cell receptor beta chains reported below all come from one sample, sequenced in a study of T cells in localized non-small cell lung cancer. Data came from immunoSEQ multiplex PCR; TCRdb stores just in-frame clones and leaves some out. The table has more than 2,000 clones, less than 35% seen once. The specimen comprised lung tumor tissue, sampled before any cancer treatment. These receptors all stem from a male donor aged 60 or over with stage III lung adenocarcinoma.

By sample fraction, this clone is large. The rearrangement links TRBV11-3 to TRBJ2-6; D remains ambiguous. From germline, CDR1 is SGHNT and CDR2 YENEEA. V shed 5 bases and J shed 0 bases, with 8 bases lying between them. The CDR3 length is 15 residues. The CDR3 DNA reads TGTGCCAGCAGCCCTGGAAACTCTGGGGCCAACGTCCTGACTTTC. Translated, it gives CASSPGNSGANVLTF.

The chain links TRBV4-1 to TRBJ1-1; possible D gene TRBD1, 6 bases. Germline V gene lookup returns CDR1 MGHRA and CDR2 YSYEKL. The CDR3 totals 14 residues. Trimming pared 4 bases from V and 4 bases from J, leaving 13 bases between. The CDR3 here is CASSRVTGSTEAFF. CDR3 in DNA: TGCGCCAGCAGCCGAGTTACAGGGAGCACTGAAGCTTTCTTT.

The CDR3 region has the DNA TGTGCCAGCAGCTTAGGGGACAGGGAGATGGGTACTGAAGCTTTCTTT. Protein: CASSLGDREMGTEAFF. The chain couples TRBV11-3 to TRBJ1-1; 9 bases agree with TRBD1. The trim removed 1 base at V and 5 bases at J, leaving 8 bases unmatched. Looked up from germline, CDR1 is SGHNT and CDR2 is YENEEA. This CDR3 region has 16 residues.

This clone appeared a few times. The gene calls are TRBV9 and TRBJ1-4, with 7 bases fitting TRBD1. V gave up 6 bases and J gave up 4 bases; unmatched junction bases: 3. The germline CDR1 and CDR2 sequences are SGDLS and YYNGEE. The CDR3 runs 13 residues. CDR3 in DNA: TGTGCCAGCATGGGGGACAGTAATGAAAAACTGTTTTTT. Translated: CASMGDSNEKLFF.

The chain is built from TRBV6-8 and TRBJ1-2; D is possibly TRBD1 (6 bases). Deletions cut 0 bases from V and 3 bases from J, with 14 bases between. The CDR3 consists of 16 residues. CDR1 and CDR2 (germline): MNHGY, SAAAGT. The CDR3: CASSYSRETGHYGYTF. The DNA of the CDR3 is TGTGCCAGCAGTTACTCAAGAGAGACAGGCCACTATGGCTACACCTTC.

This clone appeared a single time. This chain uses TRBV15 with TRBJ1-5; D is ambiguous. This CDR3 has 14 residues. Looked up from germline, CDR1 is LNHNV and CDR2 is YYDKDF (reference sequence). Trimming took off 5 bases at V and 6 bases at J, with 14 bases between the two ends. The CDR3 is CATSEISSRQPQHF. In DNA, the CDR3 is TGTGCCACCAGCGAGATCTCCAGCCGTCAGCCCCAGCATTTT.

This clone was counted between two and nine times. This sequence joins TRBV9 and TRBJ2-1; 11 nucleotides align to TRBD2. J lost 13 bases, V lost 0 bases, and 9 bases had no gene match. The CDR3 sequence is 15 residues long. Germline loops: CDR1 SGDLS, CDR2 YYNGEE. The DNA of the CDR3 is TGTGCCAGCAGCGTAGATAGTTTAGCGGGAGGGCCTCAGTTCTTC. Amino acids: CASSVDSLAGGPQFF.

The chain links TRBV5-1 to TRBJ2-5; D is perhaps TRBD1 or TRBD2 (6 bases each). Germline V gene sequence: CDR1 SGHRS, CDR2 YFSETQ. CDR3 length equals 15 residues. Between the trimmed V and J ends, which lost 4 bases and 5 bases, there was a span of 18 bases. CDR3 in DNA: TGCGCCAGCAGCCCGGGGGCGGGACTTGAGGAGACCCAGTACTTC. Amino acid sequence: CASSPGAGLEETQYF.

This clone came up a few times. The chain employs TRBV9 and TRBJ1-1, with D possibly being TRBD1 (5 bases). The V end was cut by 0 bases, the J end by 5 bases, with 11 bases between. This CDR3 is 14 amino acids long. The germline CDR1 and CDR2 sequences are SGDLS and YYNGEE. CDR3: CASSVEGRETEAFF. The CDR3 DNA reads TGTGCCAGCAGCGTAGAGGGCAGGGAAACTGAAGCTTTCTTT. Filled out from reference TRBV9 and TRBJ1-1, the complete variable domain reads DSGVTQTPKHLITATGQRVTLRCSPRSGDLSVYWYQQSLDQGLQFLIQYYNGEERAKGNILERFSAQQFPDLHSELNLSSLELGDSALYFCASSVEGRETEAFFGQGTRLTVV.

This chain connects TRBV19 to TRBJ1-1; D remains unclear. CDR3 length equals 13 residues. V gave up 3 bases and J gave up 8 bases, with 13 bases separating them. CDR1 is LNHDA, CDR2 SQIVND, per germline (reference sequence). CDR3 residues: CASSILDREEAFF. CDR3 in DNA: TGTGCCAGTAGTATTCTTGACCGAGAAGAAGCTTTCTTT.

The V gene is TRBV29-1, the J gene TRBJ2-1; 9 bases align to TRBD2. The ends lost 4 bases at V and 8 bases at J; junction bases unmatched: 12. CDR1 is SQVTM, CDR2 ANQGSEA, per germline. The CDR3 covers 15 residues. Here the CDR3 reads CSVGASGAPPYEQFF. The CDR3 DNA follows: TGCAGCGTTGGGGCTAGCGGGGCCCCCCCGTATGAGCAGTTCTTC.

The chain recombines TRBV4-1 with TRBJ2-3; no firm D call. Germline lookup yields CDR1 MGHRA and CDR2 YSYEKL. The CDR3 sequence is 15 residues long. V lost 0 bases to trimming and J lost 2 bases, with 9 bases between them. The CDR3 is CASSQDVGFTDTQYF. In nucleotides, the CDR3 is TGCGCCAGCAGCCAAGACGTGGGCTTCACAGATACGCAGTATTTT.